The next 31 T cell receptor beta chains were all read from a single sample in a study of OX40 agonist ivuxolimab in advanced cancers. TCRdb's copy holds only in-frame clones and misses some; the assay was immunoSEQ multiplex PCR. The sample shows some 80,000 clones, around 94% of them seen only once. The starting material was CD4+ or CD8+ T cells sorted from blood, obtained in a trial of the OX40 agonist ivuxolimab. The receptors stem from an adult with an advanced solid tumor such as melanoma, head and neck, liver or kidney cancer.

The V call is TRBV9, the J call TRBJ2-1; 9 nucleotides align to TRBD1. CDR1 is SGDLS and CDR2 is YYNGEE in the germline V gene. The CDR3 loop spans 18 amino acids. With V trimmed by 1 base and J by 0 bases, 8 bases remained unmatched. The CDR3 reads CASSVTGGPPSSYNEQFF. The CDR3, as DNA: TGTGCCAGCAGCGTAACAGGGGGCCCCCCTAGCTCCTACAATGAGCAGTTCTTC.

CDR3 sequence: CASSGLTGATTEAFF. The CDR3 nucleotides read TGTGCCAGCAGTGGGCTAACAGGGGCGACCACTGAAGCTTTCTTT. The chain has TRBV2 and TRBJ1-1; the match to TRBD1 covers 7 bases. V was clipped by 4 bases and J by 4 bases; unmatched bases: 9. CDR1 and CDR2 (germline): SNHLY, FYNNEI. This CDR3 is 15 amino acids long. Combining the CDR3 with reference TRBV2 and TRBJ1-1 gives the whole variable domain EPEVTQTPSHQVTQMGQEVILRCVPISNHLYFYWYRQILGQKVEFLVSFYNNEISEKSEIFDDQFSVERPDGSNFTLKIRSTKLEDSAMYFCASSGLTGATTEAFFGQGTRLTVV.

This chain joins TRBV29-1 and TRBJ1-5; no clear D gene. V was shortened by 3 bases and J by 0 bases, with 9 bases between the two germline ends. This CDR3 spans 14 amino acids. Looked up from germline, CDR1 is SQVTM and CDR2 is ANQGSEA. In DNA form, the CDR3 reads TGCAGCGTTGATTGGAGTTATAGCAATCAGCCCCAGCATTTT. Residues: CSVDWSYSNQPQHF.

The rearrangement joins TRBV6-5 to TRBJ1-6; D remains ambiguous. The germline CDR1 and CDR2 sequences are MNHEY and SVGAGI. The CDR3 extends over 15 amino acids. The germline V and J ends were trimmed by 0 bases and 6 bases, with 9 bases remaining between them. In DNA, the CDR3 is TGTGCCAGCAGTTACTCTGACGGCTCTAATTCACCCCTCCACTTT. The encoded protein is CASSYSDGSNSPLHF.

The chain has TRBV13 and TRBJ2-7; D possibly corresponds to TRBD1 (6 bases). Germline CDR1 PRHDT, CDR2 FYEKMQ (reference sequence). CDR3 length equals 17 residues. The V gene lost 1 base and the J gene lost 2 bases, with 18 bases spanning the gap. CDR3 DNA: TGTGCCAGCAGCTTAGAAGGTCGAGGGGGTGGGCCCTACGAGCAGTACTTC. It yields the protein CASSLEGRGGGPYEQYF.

The chain uses TRBV7-8 and TRBJ2-6, with TRBD1 matching over 8 bases. The CDR3 runs to 16 residues. J was trimmed by 4 bases and V by 2 bases; bases with no gene match: 4. Germline CDR1 and CDR2: SGHVS and FQNEAQ. Here the CDR3 DNA reads TGTGCCAGCAGCTTATGGCAGGGGGCAGGGGCCAACGTCCTGACTTTC. This encodes CASSLWQGAGANVLTF.

The chain has TRBV2 and TRBJ2-5, with D unclear. Germline assignment: CDR1 SNHLY and CDR2 FYNNEI. The CDR3 runs 16 residues. V was pared by 0 bases and J by 3 bases, with 14 bases between. CDR3 amino acids: CASSEALVTRKETQYF. The CDR3 DNA sequence: TGTGCCAGCAGTGAAGCGCTTGTGACTCGCAAAGAGACCCAGTACTTC.

The CDR3, as DNA: TGTGCCAGTACTCTACGGAGTGGCAATCAGCCCCAGCATTTT. It codes for CASTLRSGNQPQHF. V and J are TRBV19 and TRBJ1-5; D unresolved. CDR1 LNHDA and CDR2 SQIVND come from the germline V gene (reference sequence). The V and J ends lost 7 bases and 2 bases respectively, with 12 bases between them. CDR3 length: 14 amino acids.

The J gene is TRBJ2-1, the V gene TRBV7-3; 7 nucleotides match TRBD2. The CDR3 totals 15 residues. J lost 0 bases, V lost 5 bases, and 4 bases had no gene match. The germline CDR1 and CDR2 sequences are SGHTA and FQGTGA. In nucleotides, the CDR3 is TGTGCCAGCAGCCCGAGCGGGGTCTCCTACAATGAGCAGTTCTTC. Protein product: CASSPSGVSYNEQFF.

This chain uses TRBV2 with TRBJ2-1; D not resolved. The V end lost 5 bases, the J end lost 9 bases, and 14 bases lay between the germline ends. The CDR3 runs 13 residues. CDR1 is SNHLY, CDR2 FYNNEI, per germline. Here the CDR3 reads CASSLAVGTEQFF. CDR3 in DNA: TGTGCCAGCAGTCTGGCCGTCGGTACTGAGCAGTTCTTC.

This clone was detected once. The chain uses TRBV5-4 and TRBJ1-5, with a tentative D call TRBD1 (5 bases). The V end was cut by 0 bases, the J end by 0 bases, with 10 bases between. CDR3 size: 16 residues. Germline CDR1 is SGHNT and CDR2 is YYREEE (reference sequence). CDR3 sequence reads: CASSLGTPNSNQPQHF. The CDR3 bases are TGTGCCAGCAGCTTGGGGACACCTAATAGCAATCAGCCCCAGCATTTT.

This chain uses TRBV19 with TRBJ1-1; D remains unclear. There are 15 residues in the CDR3. The V end lost 7 bases, the J end lost 0 bases, and 15 bases lay between the germline ends. Germline V CDR1 and CDR2: LNHDA, SQIVND (reference sequence). Here the CDR3 reads CASMGPGSLNTEAFF. The CDR3 DNA reads as TGTGCCAGTATGGGCCCCGGGTCCTTGAACACTGAAGCTTTCTTT.

The chain has TRBV28 and TRBJ1-2, with a weak D call TRBD1 (6 bases). Germline V lookup: CDR1 MDHEN, CDR2 SYDVKM. Trimming removed 6 bases from V and 8 bases from J, with 19 bases in between. The CDR3 contains 14 residues. CDR3 nucleotide sequence: TGTGCCAGCAGCTCCCCAGGGGTTGATGGGGGCTACACCTTC. This sequence encodes CASSSPGVDGGYTF.

This clone is labeled medium-sized. This chain uses TRBV6-6 with TRBJ2-7; no firm D call. Germline V gives CDR1 MNHNY, CDR2 SVGAGI (reference sequence). V shed 0 bases and J shed 3 bases, with 6 bases lying between them. CDR3 length: 13 residues. This chain's CDR3 is CASSYSVGYEQYF. Written as DNA, the CDR3 is TGTGCCAGCAGTTACTCGGTCGGCTACGAGCAGTACTTC.

The CDR3 here is CATSSSQGRLDAFF. The CDR3 DNA follows: TGTGCCACCAGCAGTAGTCAGGGCCGCCTTGACGCTTTCTTT. This rearrangement joins TRBV15 to TRBJ1-1, with a possible D match to TRBD1 (5 bases). Germline CDR1 and CDR2: LNHNV and YYDKDF (reference sequence). V lost 3 bases, J lost 11 bases, and 19 bases lay in between. The CDR3 length is 14 residues. Full variable domain (outside the CDR3, taken from reference TRBV15 and TRBJ1-1): DAMVIQNPRYQVTQFGKPVTLSCSQTLNHNVMYWYQQKSSQAPKLLFHYYDKDFNNEADTPDNFQSRRPNTSFCFLDIRSPGLGDTAMYLCATSSSQGRLDAFFGQGTRLTVV.

The genes are TRBV7-6 and TRBJ1-5, with D perhaps matching TRBD1 (5 bases). Trimming stripped 5 bases from V and 0 bases from J, with 11 bases between. Germline V gives CDR1 SGHVS, CDR2 FNYEAQ. The CDR3 has 15 amino acids. The CDR3 region is CASSRTGASNQPQHF. Here the CDR3 DNA reads TGTGCCAGCAGCCGGACCGGGGCTAGCAATCAGCCCCAGCATTTT.

The chain has TRBV18 and TRBJ2-5, with 8 bases fitting TRBD2. This CDR3 contains 14 residues. The germline V gene encodes CDR1 KGHSH and CDR2 LQKENI. The V segment lost 3 bases and the J segment 2 bases; nucleotides outside the gene matches: 2. The CDR3 bases are TGTGCCAGCTCACCGGGACTAGAACAAGAGACCCAGTACTTC. Translated: CASSPGLEQETQYF.

The chain recombines TRBV19 with TRBJ2-1; 7 bases map to TRBD1. The CDR3 is 14 amino acids. Germline CDR1 and CDR2: LNHDA and SQIVND (reference sequence). With V trimmed by 0 bases and J by 8 bases, 4 bases remained unmatched. Here the CDR3 DNA reads TGTGCCAGTAGTATAGAAGGACAGGTTGATGAGCAGTTCTTC. Translation: CASSIEGQVDEQFF.

This clone appeared a single time. This sequence joins TRBV9 and TRBJ2-1; D is possibly TRBD1 (5 bases). Germline assignment: CDR1 SGDLS and CDR2 YYNGEE. CDR3 size: 15 residues. The V end lost 0 bases, the J end lost 3 bases, and 10 bases lay between the germline ends. CDR3 sequence (DNA): TGTGCCAGCAGCGTAGGGCAGGGCTTCTACAATGAGCAGTTCTTC. Translation: CASSVGQGFYNEQFF.

The J gene is TRBJ1-2, the V gene TRBV4-3, with D possibly being TRBD1 (5 bases). This CDR3 has 15 residues. Germline V lookup: CDR1 LGHNA, CDR2 YSLEER. Between the trimmed V and J ends, which lost 5 bases and 0 bases, there was a span of 13 bases. The CDR3 spells CASSDRDGANYGYTF. CDR3 DNA sequence: TGCGCCAGCAGCGACCGGGACGGAGCTAACTATGGCTACACCTTC.

The gene calls are TRBV6-6 and TRBJ1-2, with D unresolved. The germline CDR1 and CDR2 sequences are MNHNY and SVGAGI (reference sequence). V shed 6 bases and J shed 0 bases, with 11 bases lying between them. The CDR3 extends over 14 amino acids. CDR3 residues: CASRPTVTNYGYTF. The CDR3 nucleotides read TGTGCCAGCAGACCGACCGTAACTAACTATGGCTACACCTTC.

The chain has TRBV19 and TRBJ1-2; 8 positions match TRBD1. V lost 7 bases, J lost 1 base, and 5 bases stayed unmatched. Per the germline V gene, CDR1 is LNHDA and CDR2 is SQIVND (reference sequence). The CDR3 length is 14 residues. Here the CDR3 reads CASNPGQVNYGYTF. The DNA for the CDR3 is TGTGCCAGTAACCCGGGACAGGTTAACTATGGCTACACCTTC.

The CDR3 loop reads CASSEDGGPYQPQHF. CDR3 in DNA: TGTGCCAGCAGTGAGGACGGGGGCCCGTATCAGCCCCAGCATTTT. V usage is TRBV2 and J usage is TRBJ1-5; D might be TRBD1 (6 bases). The V gene's germline CDR1 is SNHLY and CDR2 FYNNEI. The germline V and J ends were trimmed by 3 bases and 5 bases, with 14 bases remaining between them. This CDR3 contains 15 residues.

This rearrangement joins TRBV19 to TRBJ2-3; TRBD2 matches at 7 bases. V lost 7 bases to trimming and J lost 5 bases; unmatched junction nucleotides: 12. The CDR3 contains 15 residues. Germline-derived CDR1 and CDR2 are LNHDA and SQIVND (reference sequence). CDR3 DNA sequence: TGTGCCAGTACCAAAAAGCGGGGTATGGGAGATACGCAGTATTTT. Its protein product is CASTKKRGMGDTQYF.

The chain has TRBV6-5 and TRBJ1-4; D gene uncertain. Germline CDR1 is MNHEY and CDR2 is SVGAGI. Trimming stripped 8 bases from V and 6 bases from J, with 16 bases between. The CDR3 totals 14 residues. The DNA for the CDR3 is TGTGCCAGCGCTGCCTCAATTCGGGATGAAAAACTGTTTTTT. Encoded protein: CASAASIRDEKLFF.

The V and J genes are TRBV4-3 and TRBJ2-2, with 7 positions matching TRBD2. Germline V gene data show CDR1 as LGHNA and CDR2 as YSLEER. This CDR3 is 16 amino acids long. V lost 0 bases to trimming and J lost 4 bases; unmatched junction nucleotides: 5. The CDR3 region is CASSQELADITGELFF. The CDR3 bases are TGCGCCAGCAGCCAAGAGCTAGCGGACATCACCGGGGAGCTGTTTTTT.

This clone has just one count. The V call is TRBV11-3, the J call TRBJ2-7; TRBD2 matches at 8 bases. The V segment lost 5 bases and the J segment 7 bases; nucleotides outside the gene matches: 10. Germline V gives CDR1 SGHNT, CDR2 YENEEA. The CDR3 has 14 amino acids. The CDR3 DNA reads TGTGCCAGCAGCCCGAGCGGGGGCGGTGGGGAGCAGTACTTC. Protein: CASSPSGGGGEQYF.

V and J are TRBV28 and TRBJ2-3, with 9 bases lining up with TRBD2. The germline CDR1 and CDR2 sequences are MDHEN and SYDVKM. V shed 3 bases and J 5 bases; nucleotides not matched to a gene: 6. This CDR3 is 15 amino acids long. The CDR3 reads CASSLVAGVRDTQYF. Here the CDR3 DNA reads TGTGCCAGCAGTTTGGTAGCGGGAGTCCGAGATACGCAGTATTTT.

This rearrangement joins TRBV2 to TRBJ2-7; D gene uncertain. Looked up from germline, CDR1 is SNHLY and CDR2 is FYNNEI. V gave up 3 bases and J gave up 0 bases, with 9 bases separating them. The CDR3 extends over 14 amino acids. CDR3 sequence: CASSDYPSSYEQYF. In nucleotides, the CDR3 is TGTGCCAGCAGTGACTACCCTAGCTCCTACGAGCAGTACTTC.

This clone was seen once. The genes are TRBV7-9 and TRBJ2-3; D not certain. The CDR3 has 16 residues. V lost 4 bases and J lost 0, with 14 bases in between. The germline V gene encodes CDR1 SEHNR and CDR2 FQNEAQ (reference sequence). The CDR3 DNA follows: TGTGCCAGCAGCTCTCAGACATGGCAGAGCACAGATACGCAGTATTTT. It encodes CASSSQTWQSTDTQYF.

The DNA for the CDR3 is TGTGCCAGCAGTCCGATTCTTCGAGGAACGGGACCCACAGATACGCAGTATTTT. Encoded protein: CASSPILRGTGPTDTQYF. The chain links TRBV27 to TRBJ2-3; D possibly matches TRBD1 or TRBD2 (5 bases each). The germline gives CDR1 MNHEY, CDR2 SMNVEV (reference sequence). Deletions cut 5 bases from V and 2 bases from J, with 23 bases between. There are 18 residues in the CDR3.